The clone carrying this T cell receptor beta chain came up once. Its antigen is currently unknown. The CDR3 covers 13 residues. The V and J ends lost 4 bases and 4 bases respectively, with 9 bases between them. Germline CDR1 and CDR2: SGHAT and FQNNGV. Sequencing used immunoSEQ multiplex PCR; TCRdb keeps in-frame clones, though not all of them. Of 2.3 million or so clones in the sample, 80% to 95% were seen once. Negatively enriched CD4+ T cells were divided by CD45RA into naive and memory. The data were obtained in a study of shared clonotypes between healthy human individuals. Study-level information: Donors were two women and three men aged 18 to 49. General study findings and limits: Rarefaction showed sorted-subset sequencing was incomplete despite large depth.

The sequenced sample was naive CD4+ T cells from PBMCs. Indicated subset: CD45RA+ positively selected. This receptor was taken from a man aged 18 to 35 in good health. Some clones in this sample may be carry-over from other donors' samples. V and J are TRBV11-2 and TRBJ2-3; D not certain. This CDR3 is CASSWLASDTQYF. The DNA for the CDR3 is TGTGCCAGCAGCTGGTTAGCATCAGATACGCAGTATTTT.